This T cell receptor (beta chain) was retrieved from a study of patients and donors after allogeneic stem cell transplantation. Per germline, CDR1 MGHRA and CDR2 YSYEKL. V was cut by 1 base and J by 4 bases, with 16 bases left in between. The CDR3 totals 16 residues. There are a few counts of this clonotype. MiXCR was run by TCRdb on the RT-PCR reads, yielding one entry per CDR3 protein. Of 920,000 or so distinct CDR3 sequences listed, more than 15% were seen once; the top ten hold roughly 6.4%. The sequence came from a human donor who was either an allogeneic HSCT recipient or a stem cell or donor lymphocyte infusion donor (not recorded which). It is not recorded whose cells these are; they may come from a transplant donor. This chain links TRBV4-1 with TRBJ1-1; unclear D gene. Sequenced: blood, either unsorted or a sorted T cell fraction (not recorded which). The CDR3 coding sequence is TGCGCCAGCAGCCAAGTCTTGGAGGTGCCAGGCACTGAAGCTTTCTTT. Its translation: CASSQVLEVPGTEAFF.